A single sample gave rise to the 5 T cell receptor beta chains below, sequenced in a study of T cell responses to AZD1222 COVID-19 vaccine. This table comes from immunoSEQ multiplex PCR, and its TCRdb copy is limited to in-frame clones, with some not included. The sample consists of around 90,000 clones, 80% to 90% of them appearing once. Specimen: peripheral blood, collected on day 0 of AZD1222 vaccination. The source of these receptors is an adult in good health.

The chain is built from TRBV7-6 and TRBJ2-5; tentative D call: TRBD1 (5 bases). The CDR3 loop spans 15 amino acids. Germline V gene sequence: CDR1 SGHVS, CDR2 FNYEAQ. Trimming took off 5 bases at V and 0 bases at J, with 13 bases between the two ends. The CDR3 spells CASSRKAGYQETQYF. The DNA of the CDR3 is TGTGCCAGCAGCCGAAAAGCAGGGTACCAAGAGACCCAGTACTTC.

The rearrangement uses TRBV21-1 and TRBJ1-4; the table's D gene call, TRBD1, was not cross checked with the DNA. TRBV21-1 is shown as a pseudogene. This CDR3 has 13 residues. In DNA, the CDR3 is TGTGCCAGCAGCAACAGGGTGGTCGAAAAACTGTTTTTT. This codes for CASSNRVVEKLFF.

The chain joins TRBV27 to TRBJ1-4, with unresolved D. Germline CDR1 is MNHEY and CDR2 is SMNVEV (reference sequence). The CDR3 extends over 14 amino acids. V was clipped by 8 bases and J by 5 bases, with 15 bases between them. CDR3 sequence reads: CASGRLSGNEKLFF. In DNA form, the CDR3 reads TGTGCCAGCGGCCGTCTCTCTGGGAATGAAAAACTGTTTTTT.

The chain has TRBV6-5 and TRBJ1-1, with 9 positions matching TRBD1. The CDR3 runs to 15 residues. The germline CDR1 and CDR2 sequences are MNHEY and SVGAGI. The ends lost 1 base at V and 3 bases at J; junction bases unmatched: 3. For the CDR3, the DNA is TGTGCCAGCAGTTACTGGGGACAGGGTGACACTGAAGCTTTCTTT. Protein product: CASSYWGQGDTEAFF.

This chain links TRBV3-1 (or the pseudogene TRBV3-2) with TRBJ2-3; D not resolved. The CDR3 sequence is 15 residues long. Germline V gene lookup returns CDR1 LGHDT and CDR2 YNNKEL (reference sequence). Trimming pared 1 base from V and 4 bases from J, leaving 12 bases between. CDR3 amino acids: CASSQGSILADTQYF. CDR3 nucleotides: TGTGCCAGCAGCCAAGGTAGCATCCTCGCAGATACGCAGTATTTT.